This TCR beta chain emerged from a study of early T cells in non-severe SARS-CoV-2 infection (dated by TCRdb to the early 2020s). As for the study more broadly: Because TCR sequencing relied on bulk RNA taken from unsorted whole blood, pairing of alpha and beta chains was not possible.

This was a case-control study nested in a cohort of healthcare workers in London, UK, who had nasopharyngeal swab PCR tests and blood samples taken every week. Healthcare workers were recruited between 23 and 31 March 2020, during the week of the UK lockdown, and were followed weekly for up to roughly 15 weeks. Study-wide conclusions, independent of this receptor: VDJdb matching was skewed toward anti-spike CD8 responses, so virus-specific expansions were likely underestimated and private and CD4 specificities were missed.

The library was made by 5' RACE. TCRdb lists the instrument as NextSeq 500. In the TCR library protocol, unique molecular identifiers were attached to individual cDNA molecules to correct for PCR bias and sequencing error. Both TCR alpha and beta chains were sequenced, and tight co-correlation was observed between alpha and beta sequence abundances in each sample. In the source study's methods: V gene, J gene and CDR3 annotation of TCR sequences was performed with Decombinator V4. TCRs were defined as expanded if a significant change between any two time points was detected under a Poisson model with p below 0.0001. TCR abundances were normalised to the total number of TCRs sequenced per sample and were expressed as counts per million. TRAV1-2 paired with TRAJ12, TRAJ20 or TRAJ33 defined MAIT TCRs, while TRAV10 paired with TRAJ18 defined iNKT TCRs. VDJdb, accessed 1 November 2021, was searched for CMV, EBV and SARS-CoV-2 annotated TCRs, with TCRs annotated for multiple antigens excluded. Clones were called with MiXCR by TCRdb after fastp trimmed the public reads at Q25, and only in-frame beta chains were retained. Records with the same CDR3 protein are collapsed into one entry carrying the most frequent genes and DNA. The V and J calls were determined by TCRdb, not by the authors. This sample is represented by under 100,000 distinct CDR3 sequences; 9.5% to 12% of them were singletons. Of the sample, approximately 5.3% falls within the top ten clones.

This clonotype was counted only a few times. Its cognate antigen has yet to be identified. Base qualities are not at hand, and no much larger clone is one base apart. CDR1 and CDR2 are read off the germline V gene as SGHTA and FQGNSA. Clipping removes 4 bases from V and 5 bases from J, with 7 as the unmatched junction base count. The CDR3 goes from the cysteine to the phenylalanine over 16 residues. Only CDR3 DNA remains: 48 bases, in frame from the first base. The sample consisted of whole blood. This chain joins TRBV7-2 to TRBJ1-4; the central 10 bases match TRBD1. The receptor's source is an adult who was a healthcare worker with PCR-confirmed SARS-CoV-2 infection or an uninfected control (not recorded which). CDR3 sequence: CASSYYPGQGNEKLFF. The DNA sequence is given as TGTGCCAGCAGCTACTATCCGGGACAGGGGAATGAAAAACTGTTTTTT.